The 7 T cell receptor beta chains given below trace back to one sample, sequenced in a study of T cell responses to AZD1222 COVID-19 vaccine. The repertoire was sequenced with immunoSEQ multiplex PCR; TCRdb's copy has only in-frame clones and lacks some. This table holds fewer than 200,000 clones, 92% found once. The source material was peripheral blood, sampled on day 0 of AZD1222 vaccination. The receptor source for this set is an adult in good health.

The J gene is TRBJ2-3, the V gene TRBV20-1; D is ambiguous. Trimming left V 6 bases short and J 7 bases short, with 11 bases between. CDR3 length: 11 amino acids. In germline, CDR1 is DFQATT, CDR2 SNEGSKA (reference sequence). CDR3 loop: CSAPKGNTQYF. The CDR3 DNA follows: TGCAGTGCCCCAAAAGGGAATACGCAGTATTTT.

CDR3 in DNA: TGTGCCAGCAGCTTCCTCACCCCGGACTACACCTTC. It yields the protein CASSFLTPDYTF. The chain links TRBV7-9 to TRBJ1-2; D is unresolved. This CDR3 is built from 12 residues. Germline assignment: CDR1 SEHNR and CDR2 FQNEAQ (reference sequence). Trimming took 3 bases from V and 10 from J, leaving 12 bases between them.

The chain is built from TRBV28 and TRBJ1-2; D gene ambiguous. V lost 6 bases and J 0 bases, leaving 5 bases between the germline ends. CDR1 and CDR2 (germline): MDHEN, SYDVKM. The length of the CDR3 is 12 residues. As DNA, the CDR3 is TGTGCCAGCAGAACATCTAACTATGGCTACACCTTC. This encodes CASRTSNYGYTF.

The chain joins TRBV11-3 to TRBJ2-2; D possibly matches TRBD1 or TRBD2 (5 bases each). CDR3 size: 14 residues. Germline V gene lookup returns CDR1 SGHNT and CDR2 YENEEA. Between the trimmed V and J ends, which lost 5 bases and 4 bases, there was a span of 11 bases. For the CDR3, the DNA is TGTGCCAGCAGCCAAGGGACCGGCACCGGGGAGCTGTTTTTT. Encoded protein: CASSQGTGTGELFF.

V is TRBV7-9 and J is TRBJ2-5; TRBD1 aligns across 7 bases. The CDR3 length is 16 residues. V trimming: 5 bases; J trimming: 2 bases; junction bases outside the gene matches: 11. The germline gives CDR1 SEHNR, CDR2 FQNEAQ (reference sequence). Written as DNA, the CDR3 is TGTGCCAGCAGCCACCCTGGGGCCAGGGGGCAAGAGACCCAGTACTTC. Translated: CASSHPGARGQETQYF.

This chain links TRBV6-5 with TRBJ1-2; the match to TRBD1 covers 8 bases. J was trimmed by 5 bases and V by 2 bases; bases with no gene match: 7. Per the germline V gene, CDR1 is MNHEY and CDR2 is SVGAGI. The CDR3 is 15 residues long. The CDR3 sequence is CASSYAAGGLYGYTF. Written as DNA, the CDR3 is TGTGCCAGCAGTTACGCCGCAGGGGGCTTGTATGGCTACACCTTC.

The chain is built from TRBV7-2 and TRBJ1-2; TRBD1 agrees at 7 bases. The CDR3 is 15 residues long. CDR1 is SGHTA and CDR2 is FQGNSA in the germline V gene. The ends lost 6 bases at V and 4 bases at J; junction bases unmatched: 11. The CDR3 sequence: CASSYEDRAAYGYTF. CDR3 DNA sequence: TGTGCCAGCAGTTACGAAGACAGGGCGGCCTATGGCTACACCTTC.